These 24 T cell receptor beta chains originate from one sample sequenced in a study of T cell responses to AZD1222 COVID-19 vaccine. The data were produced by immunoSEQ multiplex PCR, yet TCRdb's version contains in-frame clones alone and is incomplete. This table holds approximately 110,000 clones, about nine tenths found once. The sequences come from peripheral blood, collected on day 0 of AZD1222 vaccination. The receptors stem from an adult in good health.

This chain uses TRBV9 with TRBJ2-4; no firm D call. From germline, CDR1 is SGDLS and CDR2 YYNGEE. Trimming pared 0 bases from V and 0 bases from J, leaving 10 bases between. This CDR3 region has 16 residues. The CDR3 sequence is CASSVEESLAKNIQYF. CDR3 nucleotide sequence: TGTGCCAGCAGCGTAGAGGAGTCACTAGCCAAAAACATTCAGTACTTC.

CDR3 sequence reads: CASSVAWDYHQETQYF. The CDR3 DNA sequence: TGTGCCAGCAGCGTCGCATGGGACTACCACCAAGAGACCCAGTACTTC. J is TRBJ2-5 and V is TRBV9; 7 bases match TRBD2. Trimming removed 2 bases from V and 0 bases from J; junction bases left unmatched: 7. The CDR3 runs 16 residues. Germline CDR1 is SGDLS and CDR2 is YYNGEE.

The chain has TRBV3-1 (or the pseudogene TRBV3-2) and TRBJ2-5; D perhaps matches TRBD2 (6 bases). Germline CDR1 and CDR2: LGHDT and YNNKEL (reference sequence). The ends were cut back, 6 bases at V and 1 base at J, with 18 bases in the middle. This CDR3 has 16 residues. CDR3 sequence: CASRLQGRRAQETQYF. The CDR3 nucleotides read TGTGCCAGCAGACTACAAGGGAGGAGAGCCCAAGAGACCCAGTACTTC.

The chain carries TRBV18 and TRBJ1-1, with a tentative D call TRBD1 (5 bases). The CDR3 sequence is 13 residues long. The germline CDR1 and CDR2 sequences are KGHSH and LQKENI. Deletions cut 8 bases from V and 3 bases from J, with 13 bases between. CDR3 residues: CASGLGGYTEAFF. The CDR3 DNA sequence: TGTGCCAGCGGCCTGGGGGGTTACACTGAAGCTTTCTTT.

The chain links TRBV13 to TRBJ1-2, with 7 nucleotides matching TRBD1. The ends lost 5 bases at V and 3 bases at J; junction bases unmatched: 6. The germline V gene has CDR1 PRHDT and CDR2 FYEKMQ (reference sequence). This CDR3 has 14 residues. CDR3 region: CASSPGTDHYGYTF. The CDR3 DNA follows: TGTGCCAGCAGCCCCGGGACAGACCACTATGGCTACACCTTC.

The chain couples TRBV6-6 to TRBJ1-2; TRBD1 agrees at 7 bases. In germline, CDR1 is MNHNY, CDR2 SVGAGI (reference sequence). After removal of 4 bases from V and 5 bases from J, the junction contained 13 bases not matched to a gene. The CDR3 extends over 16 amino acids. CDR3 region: CASSSLPGTDSYGYTF. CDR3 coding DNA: TGTGCCAGCAGTTCGCTCCCCGGGACAGATAGTTATGGCTACACCTTC.

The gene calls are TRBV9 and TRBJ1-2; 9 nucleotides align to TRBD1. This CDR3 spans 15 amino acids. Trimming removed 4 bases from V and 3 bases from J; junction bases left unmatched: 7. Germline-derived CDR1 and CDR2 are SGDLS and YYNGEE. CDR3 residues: CASSNTGGADYGYTF. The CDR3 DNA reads TGTGCCAGCAGCAACACAGGGGGCGCGGACTATGGCTACACCTTC.

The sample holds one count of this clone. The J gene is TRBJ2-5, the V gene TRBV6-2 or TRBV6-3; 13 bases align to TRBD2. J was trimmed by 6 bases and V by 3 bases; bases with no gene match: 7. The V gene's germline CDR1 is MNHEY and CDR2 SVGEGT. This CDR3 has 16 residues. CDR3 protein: CASSYKLAGGPKTQYF. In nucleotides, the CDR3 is TGTGCCAGCAGTTATAAACTAGCGGGGGGGCCCAAGACCCAGTACTTC.

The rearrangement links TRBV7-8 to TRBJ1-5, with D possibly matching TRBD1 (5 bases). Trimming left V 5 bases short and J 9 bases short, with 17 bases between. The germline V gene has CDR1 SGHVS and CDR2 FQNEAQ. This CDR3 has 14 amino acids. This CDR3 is CASSETGGVWPQHF. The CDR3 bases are TGTGCCAGCAGCGAAACGGGGGGGGTCTGGCCCCAGCATTTT.

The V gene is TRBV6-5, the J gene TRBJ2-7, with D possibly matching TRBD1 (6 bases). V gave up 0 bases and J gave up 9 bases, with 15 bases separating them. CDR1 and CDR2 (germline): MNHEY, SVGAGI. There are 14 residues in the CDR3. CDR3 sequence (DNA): TGTGCCAGCAGTTACTCTACCAGGGGTACGGGGCAGTACTTC. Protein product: CASSYSTRGTGQYF.

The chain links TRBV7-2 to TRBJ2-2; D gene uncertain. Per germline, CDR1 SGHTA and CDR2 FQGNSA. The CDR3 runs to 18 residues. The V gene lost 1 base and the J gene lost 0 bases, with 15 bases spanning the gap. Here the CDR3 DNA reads TGTGCCAGCAGCTTAGGGGTCTTCAAGCGAGCGAACACCGGGGAGCTGTTTTTT. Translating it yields CASSLGVFKRANTGELFF.

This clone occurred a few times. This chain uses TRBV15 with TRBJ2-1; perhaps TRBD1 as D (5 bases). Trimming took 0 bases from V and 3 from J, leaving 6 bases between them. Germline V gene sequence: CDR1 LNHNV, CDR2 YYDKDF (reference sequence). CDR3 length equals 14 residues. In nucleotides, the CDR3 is TGTGCCACCAGCAGAGATAGGGGCTACAATGAGCAGTTCTTC. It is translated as CATSRDRGYNEQFF.

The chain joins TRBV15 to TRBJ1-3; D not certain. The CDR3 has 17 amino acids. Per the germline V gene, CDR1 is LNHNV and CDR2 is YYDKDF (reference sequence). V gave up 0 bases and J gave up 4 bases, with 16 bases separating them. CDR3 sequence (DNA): TGTGCCACCAGCAGAGATTCAATGGCAATCGAGGGAAACACCATATATTTT. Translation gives CATSRDSMAIEGNTIYF. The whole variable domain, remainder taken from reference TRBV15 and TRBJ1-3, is DAMVIQNPRYQVTQFGKPVTLSCSQTLNHNVMYWYQQKSSQAPKLLFHYYDKDFNNEADTPDNFQSRRPNTSFCFLDIRSPGLGDTAMYLCATSRDSMAIEGNTIYFGEGSWLTVV.

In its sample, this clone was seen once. CDR3 in DNA: TGTGCCAGCAGTCTAGCGGGGGCATACACCGGGGAGCTGTTTTTT. It translates to CASSLAGAYTGELFF. This chain joins TRBV6-2 or TRBV6-3 and TRBJ2-2; 10 bases are shared with TRBD2. Trimming at V came to 5 bases and at J to 3 bases, leaving 3 bases not matched to a gene. Germline V gives CDR1 MNHEY, CDR2 SVGEGT. The CDR3 loop spans 15 amino acids.

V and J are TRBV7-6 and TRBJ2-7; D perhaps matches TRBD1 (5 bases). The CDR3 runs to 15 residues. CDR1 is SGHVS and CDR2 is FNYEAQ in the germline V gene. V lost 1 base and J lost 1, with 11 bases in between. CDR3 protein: CASSLDLGDSYEQYF. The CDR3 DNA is TGTGCCAGCAGCTTAGACCTAGGGGATTCCTACGAGCAGTACTTC.

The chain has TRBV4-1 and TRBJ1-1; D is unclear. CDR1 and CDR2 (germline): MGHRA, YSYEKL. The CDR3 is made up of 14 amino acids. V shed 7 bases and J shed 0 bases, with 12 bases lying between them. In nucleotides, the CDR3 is TGCGCCAGCACCGAAGGCGGGATGAACACTGAAGCTTTCTTT. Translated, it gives CASTEGGMNTEAFF.

The CDR3 DNA is TGTGCCAGCAGTTTTACTCCCGGGGAGCTGTTTTTT. This translates into CASSFTPGELFF. The chain uses TRBV27 and TRBJ2-2; D is unclear. CDR1 MNHEY and CDR2 SMNVEV come from the germline V gene (reference sequence). CDR3 length: 12 residues. Trimming took 3 bases from V and 6 from J, leaving 5 bases between them.

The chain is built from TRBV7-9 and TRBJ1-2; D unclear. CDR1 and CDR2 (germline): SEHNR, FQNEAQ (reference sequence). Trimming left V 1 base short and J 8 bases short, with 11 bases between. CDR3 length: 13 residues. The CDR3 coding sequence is TGTGCCAGCAGCTTAGAGGGTTTACGCGGCTACACCTTC. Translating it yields CASSLEGLRGYTF.

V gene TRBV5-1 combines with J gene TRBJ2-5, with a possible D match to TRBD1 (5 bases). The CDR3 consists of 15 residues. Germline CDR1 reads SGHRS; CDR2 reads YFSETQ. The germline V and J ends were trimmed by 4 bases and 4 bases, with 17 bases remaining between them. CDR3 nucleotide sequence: TGCGCCAGCAGCAAGGACATGTTAGAACGAGAGACCCAGTACTTC. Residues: CASSKDMLERETQYF.

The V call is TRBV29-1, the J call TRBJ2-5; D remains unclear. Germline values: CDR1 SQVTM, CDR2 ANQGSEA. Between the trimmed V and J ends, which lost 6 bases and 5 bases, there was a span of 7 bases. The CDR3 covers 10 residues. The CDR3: CSVYHETQYF. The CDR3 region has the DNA TGCAGCGTCTATCATGAGACCCAGTACTTC.

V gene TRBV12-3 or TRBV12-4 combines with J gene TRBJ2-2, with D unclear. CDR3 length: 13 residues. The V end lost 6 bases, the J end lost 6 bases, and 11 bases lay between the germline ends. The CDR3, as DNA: TGTGCCAGCAGGCGAGCGCTTTCCGGGGAGCTGTTTTTT. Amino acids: CASRRALSGELFF.

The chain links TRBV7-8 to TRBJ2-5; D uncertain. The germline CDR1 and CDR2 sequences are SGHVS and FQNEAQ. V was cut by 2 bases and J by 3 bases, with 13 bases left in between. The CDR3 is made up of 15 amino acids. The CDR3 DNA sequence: TGTGCCAGCAGCTTAAGACGGAGTCCTGAAGAGACCCAGTACTTC. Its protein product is CASSLRRSPEETQYF.

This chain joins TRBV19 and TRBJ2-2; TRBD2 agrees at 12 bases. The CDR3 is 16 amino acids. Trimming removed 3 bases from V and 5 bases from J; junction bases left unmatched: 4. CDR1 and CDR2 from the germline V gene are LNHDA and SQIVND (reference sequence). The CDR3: CASSILGLAGTGELFF. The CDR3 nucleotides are TGTGCCAGTAGTATTCTAGGACTAGCGGGGACCGGGGAGCTGTTTTTT. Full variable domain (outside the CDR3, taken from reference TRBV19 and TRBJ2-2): DGGITQSPKYLFRKEGQNVTLSCEQNLNHDAMYWYRQDPGQGLRLIYYSQIVNDFQKGDIAEGYSVSREKKESFPLTVTSAQKNPTAFYLCASSILGLAGTGELFFGEGSRLTVL.

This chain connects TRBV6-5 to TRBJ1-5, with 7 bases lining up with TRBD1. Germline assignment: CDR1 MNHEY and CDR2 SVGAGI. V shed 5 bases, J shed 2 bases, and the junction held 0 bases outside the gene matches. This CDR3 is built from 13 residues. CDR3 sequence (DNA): TGTGCCAGCAGTAGGGGGCGCAATCAGCCCCAGCATTTT. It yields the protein CASSRGRNQPQHF.